This TCR beta chain was profiled in a study of graft-versus-host responses after intestinal transplantation. Study overall: Following induction with anti-thymocyte globulin, all recipients were given tacrolimus and steroids for about three years.

Notes on the study in general: GvH clones were found in recipient marrow; some appeared first in ileum or blood.

This clone was observed a handful of times. The antigen is undetermined. The authors processed graft tissue to release intraepithelial and lamina propria lymphocytes. The ends were cut back, 6 bases at V and 5 bases at J, with 8 bases in the middle. The CDR3 spans 12 residues. CDR1 and CDR2 (germline): SNHLY, FYNNEI. The assay was immunoSEQ multiplex PCR, and TCRdb's table has in-frame clones only and misses some. The sample includes about 22,000 clones, about 80% seen only once; the top ten take approximately 3.3%. The material sequenced was ileum tissue, taken 12 days after intestinal transplant. The chain carries TRBV2 and TRBJ1-5, with D perhaps TRBD1 (5 bases). This clonotype was obtained from a human patient who received an intestinal transplant, so some T cells may come from the graft donor. The CDR3 sequence: CASRSRDQPQHF. Here the CDR3 DNA reads TGTGCCAGCAGGAGCAGGGATCAGCCCCAGCATTTT.